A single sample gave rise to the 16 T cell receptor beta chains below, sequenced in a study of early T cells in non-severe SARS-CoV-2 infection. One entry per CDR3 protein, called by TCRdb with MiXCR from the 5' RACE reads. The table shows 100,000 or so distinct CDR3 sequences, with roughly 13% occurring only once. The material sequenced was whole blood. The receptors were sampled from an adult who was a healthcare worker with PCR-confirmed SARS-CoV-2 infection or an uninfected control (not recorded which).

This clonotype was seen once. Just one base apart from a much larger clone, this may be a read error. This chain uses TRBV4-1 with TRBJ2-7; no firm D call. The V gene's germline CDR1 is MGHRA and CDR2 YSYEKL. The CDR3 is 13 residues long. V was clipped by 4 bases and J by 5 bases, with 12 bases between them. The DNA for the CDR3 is TGCGCCAGCAGCCGAGAGATCCATAACGAGCAGTACTTC. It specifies CASSREIHNEQYF.

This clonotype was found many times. CDR3 bases: TGCGCCAGCAGCTTGGACAGACTAGCGGGAAATGAGCAGTTCTTC. The encoded protein is CASSLDRLAGNEQFF. V gene TRBV5-1 combines with J gene TRBJ2-1, with 11 bases identical to TRBD2. This CDR3 comprises 15 residues. Germline V gene sequence: CDR1 SGHRS, CDR2 YFSETQ. J gave up 7 bases and V 0 bases, and 3 bases lay outside the gene matches.

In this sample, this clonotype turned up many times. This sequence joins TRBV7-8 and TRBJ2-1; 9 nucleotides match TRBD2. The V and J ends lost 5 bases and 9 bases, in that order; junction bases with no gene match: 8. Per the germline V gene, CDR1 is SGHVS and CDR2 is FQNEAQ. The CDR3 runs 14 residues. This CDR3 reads CASSPSGRSAEQFF. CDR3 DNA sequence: TGTGCCAGCAGCCCCAGCGGGAGGTCCGCTGAGCAGTTCTTC.

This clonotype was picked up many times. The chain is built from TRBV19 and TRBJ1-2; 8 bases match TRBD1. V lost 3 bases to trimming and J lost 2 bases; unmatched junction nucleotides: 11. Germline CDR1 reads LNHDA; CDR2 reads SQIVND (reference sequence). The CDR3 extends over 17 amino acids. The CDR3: CASSMDREYVGNYGYTF. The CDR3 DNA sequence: TGTGCCAGTAGTATGGACAGGGAATATGTCGGCAACTATGGCTACACCTTC. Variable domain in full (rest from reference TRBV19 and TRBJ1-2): DGGITQSPKYLFRKEGQNVTLSCEQNLNHDAMYWYRQDPGQGLRLIYYSQIVNDFQKGDIAEGYSVSREKKESFPLTVTSAQKNPTAFYLCASSMDREYVGNYGYTFGSGTRLTVV.

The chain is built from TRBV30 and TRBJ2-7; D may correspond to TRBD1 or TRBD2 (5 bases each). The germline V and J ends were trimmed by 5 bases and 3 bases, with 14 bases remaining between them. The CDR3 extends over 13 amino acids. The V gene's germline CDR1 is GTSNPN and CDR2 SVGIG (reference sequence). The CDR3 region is CAWSRDLLYEQYF. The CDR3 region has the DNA TGTGCCTGGTCCCGGGACCTACTCTACGAGCAGTACTTC.

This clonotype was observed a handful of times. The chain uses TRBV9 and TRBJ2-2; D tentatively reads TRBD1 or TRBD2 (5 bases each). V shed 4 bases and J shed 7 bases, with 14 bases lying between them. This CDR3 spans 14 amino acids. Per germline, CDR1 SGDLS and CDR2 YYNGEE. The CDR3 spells CASSSGPQGGELFF. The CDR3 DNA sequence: TGTGCCAGCAGCTCGGGACCTCAGGGCGGGGAGCTGTTTTTT.

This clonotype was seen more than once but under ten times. The CDR3 sequence is CSALPWNEQYF. CDR3 bases: TGCAGTGCTTTGCCATGGAACGAGCAGTACTTC. The rearrangement uses TRBV20-1 and TRBJ2-7, with D uncertain. CDR1 is DFQATT and CDR2 is SNEGSKA in the germline V gene (reference sequence). The CDR3 consists of 11 residues. V was shortened by 5 bases and J by 5 bases, with 10 bases between the two germline ends.

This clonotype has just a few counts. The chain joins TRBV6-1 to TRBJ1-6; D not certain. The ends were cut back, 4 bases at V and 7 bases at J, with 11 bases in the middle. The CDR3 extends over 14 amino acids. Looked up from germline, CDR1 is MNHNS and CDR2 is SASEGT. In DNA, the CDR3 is TGTGCCAGCAGTGTGGTCCAGACCAATTCACCCCTCCACTTT. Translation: CASSVVQTNSPLHF.

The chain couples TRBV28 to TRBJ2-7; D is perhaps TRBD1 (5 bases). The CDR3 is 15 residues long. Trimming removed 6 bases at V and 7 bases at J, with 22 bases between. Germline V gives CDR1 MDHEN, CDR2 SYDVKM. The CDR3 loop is CASSRQGRLKGEQYF. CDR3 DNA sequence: TGTGCCAGCAGCCGACAAGGGCGCTTAAAGGGGGAGCAGTACTTC.

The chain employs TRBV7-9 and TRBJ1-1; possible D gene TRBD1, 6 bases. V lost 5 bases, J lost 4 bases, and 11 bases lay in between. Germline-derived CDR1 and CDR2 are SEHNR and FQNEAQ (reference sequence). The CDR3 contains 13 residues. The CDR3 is CASSQQGVTEAFF. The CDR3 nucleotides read TGTGCCAGCAGCCAACAGGGAGTCACTGAAGCTTTCTTT.

In nucleotides, the CDR3 is TGTGCCAGCACTACTTTCAGGGGCCCAGATACGCAGTATTTT. It is translated as CASTTFRGPDTQYF. J is TRBJ2-3 and V is TRBV12-3 or TRBV12-4; TRBD1 might be the D (6 bases). This CDR3 comprises 14 residues. The ends were cut back, 7 bases at V and 4 bases at J, with 15 bases in the middle.

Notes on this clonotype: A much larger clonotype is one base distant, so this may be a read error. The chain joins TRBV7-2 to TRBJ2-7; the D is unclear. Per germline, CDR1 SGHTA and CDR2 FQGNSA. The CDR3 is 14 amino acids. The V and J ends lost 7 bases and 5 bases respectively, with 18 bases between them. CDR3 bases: TGTACCAGCATTCTGTTCCCTAGTGCCCACGAGCAGTACTTC. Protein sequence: CTSILFPSAHEQYF.

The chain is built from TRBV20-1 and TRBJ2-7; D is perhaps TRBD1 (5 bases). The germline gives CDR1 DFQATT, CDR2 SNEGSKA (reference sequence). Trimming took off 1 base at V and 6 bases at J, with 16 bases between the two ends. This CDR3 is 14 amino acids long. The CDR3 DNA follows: TGCAGTGCTAGAGGGTGGGAAGGGGTAGGCGAGCAGTACTTC. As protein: CSARGWEGVGEQYF.

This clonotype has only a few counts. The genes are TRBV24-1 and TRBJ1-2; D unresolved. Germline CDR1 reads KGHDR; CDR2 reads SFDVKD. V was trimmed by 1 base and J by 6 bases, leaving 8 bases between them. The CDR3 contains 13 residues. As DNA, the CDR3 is TGTGCCACCAGTGATTTCAACGGCGATGGCTACACCTTC. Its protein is CATSDFNGDGYTF.

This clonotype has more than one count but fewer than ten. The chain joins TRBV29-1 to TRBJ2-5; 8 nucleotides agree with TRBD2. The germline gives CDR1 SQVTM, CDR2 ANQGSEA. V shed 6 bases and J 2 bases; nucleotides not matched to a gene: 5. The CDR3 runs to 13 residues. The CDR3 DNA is TGCAGCGTCGGGACTAGACGTCAAGAGACCCAGTACTTC. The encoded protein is CSVGTRRQETQYF.

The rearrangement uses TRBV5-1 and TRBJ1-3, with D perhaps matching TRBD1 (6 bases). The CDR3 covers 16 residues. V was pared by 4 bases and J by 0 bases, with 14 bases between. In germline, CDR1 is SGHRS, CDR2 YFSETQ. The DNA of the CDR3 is TGCGCCAGCAGCACGGGAACAGGGCTCTCTGGAAACACCATATATTTT. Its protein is CASSTGTGLSGNTIYF.